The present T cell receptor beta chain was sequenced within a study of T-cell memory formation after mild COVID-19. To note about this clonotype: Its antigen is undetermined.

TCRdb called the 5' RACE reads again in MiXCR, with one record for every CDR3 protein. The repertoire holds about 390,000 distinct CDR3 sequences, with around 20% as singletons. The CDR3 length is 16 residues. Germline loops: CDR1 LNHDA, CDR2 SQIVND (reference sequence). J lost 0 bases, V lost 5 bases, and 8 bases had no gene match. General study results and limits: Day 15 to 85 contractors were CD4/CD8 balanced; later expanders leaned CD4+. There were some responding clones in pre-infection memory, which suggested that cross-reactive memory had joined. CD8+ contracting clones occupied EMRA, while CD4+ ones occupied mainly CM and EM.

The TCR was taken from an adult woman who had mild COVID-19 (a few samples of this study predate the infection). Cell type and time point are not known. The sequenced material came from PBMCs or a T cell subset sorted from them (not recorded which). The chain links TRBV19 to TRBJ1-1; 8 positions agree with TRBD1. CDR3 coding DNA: TGTGCCAGTAGTCCGGACAGGGTGCGGGTGAACACTGAAGCTTTCTTT. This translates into CASSPDRVRVNTEAFF.